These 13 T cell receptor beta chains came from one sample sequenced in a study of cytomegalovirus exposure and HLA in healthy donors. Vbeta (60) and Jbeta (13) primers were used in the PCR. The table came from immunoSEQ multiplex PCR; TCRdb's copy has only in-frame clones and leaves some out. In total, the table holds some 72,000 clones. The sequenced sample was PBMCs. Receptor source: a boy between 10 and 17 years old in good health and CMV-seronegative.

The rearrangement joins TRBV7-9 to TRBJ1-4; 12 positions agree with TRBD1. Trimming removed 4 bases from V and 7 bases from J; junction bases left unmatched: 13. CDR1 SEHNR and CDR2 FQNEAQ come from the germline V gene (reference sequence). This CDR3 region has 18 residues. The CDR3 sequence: CASSSYRDRGRGGEKLFF. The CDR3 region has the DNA TGTGCCAGCAGCTCTTACCGGGACAGGGGGCGCGGGGGTGAAAAACTGTTTTTT.

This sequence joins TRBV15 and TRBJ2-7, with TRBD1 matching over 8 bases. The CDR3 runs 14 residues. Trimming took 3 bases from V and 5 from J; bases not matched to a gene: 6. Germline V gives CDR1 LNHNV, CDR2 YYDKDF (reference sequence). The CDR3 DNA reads TGTGCCACCAGCAGTTCAGGGGGCCGAGACGAGCAGTACTTC. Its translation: CATSSSGGRDEQYF. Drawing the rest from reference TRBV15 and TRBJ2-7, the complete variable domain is DAMVIQNPRYQVTQFGKPVTLSCSQTLNHNVMYWYQQKSSQAPKLLFHYYDKDFNNEADTPDNFQSRRPNTSFCFLDIRSPGLGDTAMYLCATSSSGGRDEQYFGPGTRLTVT.

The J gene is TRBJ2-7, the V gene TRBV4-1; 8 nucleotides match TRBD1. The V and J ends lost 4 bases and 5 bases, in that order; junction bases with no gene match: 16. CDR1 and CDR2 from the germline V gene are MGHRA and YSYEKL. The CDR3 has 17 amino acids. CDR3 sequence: CASSPYLSGQGANEQYF. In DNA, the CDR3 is TGCGCCAGCAGCCCCTATCTATCCGGACAGGGCGCCAACGAGCAGTACTTC.

In nucleotides, the CDR3 is TGTGCCAGCAGCTCAGACAGGGGTCAGCCCCAGCATTTT. Its translation is CASSSDRGQPQHF. The chain is built from TRBV7-2 and TRBJ1-5, with 8 bases matching TRBD1. The germline gives CDR1 SGHTA, CDR2 FQGNSA. This CDR3 contains 13 residues. V trimming: 4 bases; J trimming: 6 bases; junction bases outside the gene matches: 2.

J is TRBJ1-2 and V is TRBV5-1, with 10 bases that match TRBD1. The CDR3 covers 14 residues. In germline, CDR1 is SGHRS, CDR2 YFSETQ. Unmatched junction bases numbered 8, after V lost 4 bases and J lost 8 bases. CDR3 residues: CASSTGQGYGGYTF. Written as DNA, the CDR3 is TGCGCCAGCAGCACGGGACAGGGGTATGGAGGCTACACCTTC.

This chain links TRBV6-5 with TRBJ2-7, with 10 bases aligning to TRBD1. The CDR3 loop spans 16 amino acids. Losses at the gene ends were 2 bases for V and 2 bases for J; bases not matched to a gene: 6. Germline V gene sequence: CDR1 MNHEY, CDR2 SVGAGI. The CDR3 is CASSYPRDRGTYEQYF. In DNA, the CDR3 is TGTGCCAGCAGTTACCCGAGGGACAGGGGCACCTACGAGCAGTACTTC.

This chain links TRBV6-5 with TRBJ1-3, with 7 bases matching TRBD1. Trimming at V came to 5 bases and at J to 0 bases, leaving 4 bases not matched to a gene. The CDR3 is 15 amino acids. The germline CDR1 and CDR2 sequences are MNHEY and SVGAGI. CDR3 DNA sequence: TGTGCCAGCAGTGCCAACAGGGGCTCTGGAAACACCATATATTTT. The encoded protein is CASSANRGSGNTIYF.

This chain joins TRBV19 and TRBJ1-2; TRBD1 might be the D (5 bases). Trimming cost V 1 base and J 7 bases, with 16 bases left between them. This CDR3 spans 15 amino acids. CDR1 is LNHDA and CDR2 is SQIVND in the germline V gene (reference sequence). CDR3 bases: TGTGCCAGTAGTATAGGCGACAGCCCCGGCCGTGGCTACACCTTC. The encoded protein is CASSIGDSPGRGYTF.

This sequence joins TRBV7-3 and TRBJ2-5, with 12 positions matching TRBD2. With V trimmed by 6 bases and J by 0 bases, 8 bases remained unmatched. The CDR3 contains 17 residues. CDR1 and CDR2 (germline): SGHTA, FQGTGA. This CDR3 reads CASSPGLAGIYQETQYF. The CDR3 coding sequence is TGTGCCAGCAGTCCGGGACTAGCGGGCATCTACCAAGAGACCCAGTACTTC.

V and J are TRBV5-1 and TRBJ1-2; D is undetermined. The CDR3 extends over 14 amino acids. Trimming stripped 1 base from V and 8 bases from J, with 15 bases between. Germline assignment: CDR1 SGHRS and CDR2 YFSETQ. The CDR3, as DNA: TGCGCCAGCAGCTTGCAGGCTGCCGGGAGCGGCTACACCTTC. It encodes CASSLQAAGSGYTF.

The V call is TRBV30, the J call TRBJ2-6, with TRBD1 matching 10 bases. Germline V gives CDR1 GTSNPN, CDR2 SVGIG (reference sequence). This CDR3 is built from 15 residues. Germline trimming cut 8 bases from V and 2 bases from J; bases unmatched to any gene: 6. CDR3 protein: CAGGTGVAGANVLTF. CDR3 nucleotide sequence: TGTGCCGGGGGGACAGGGGTAGCTGGGGCCAACGTCCTGACTTTC.

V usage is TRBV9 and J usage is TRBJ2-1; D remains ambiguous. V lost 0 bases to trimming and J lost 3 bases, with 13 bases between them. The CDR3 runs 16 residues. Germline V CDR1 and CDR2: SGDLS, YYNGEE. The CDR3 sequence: CASSVGPEAYYNEQFF. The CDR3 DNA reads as TGTGCCAGCAGCGTAGGTCCCGAGGCGTACTACAATGAGCAGTTCTTC.

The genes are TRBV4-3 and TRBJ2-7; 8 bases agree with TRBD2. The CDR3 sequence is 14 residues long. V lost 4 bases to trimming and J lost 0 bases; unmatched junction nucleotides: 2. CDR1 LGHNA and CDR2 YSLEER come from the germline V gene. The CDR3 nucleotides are TGCGCCAGCAGCCTGGGACTAGACTCCTACGAGCAGTACTTC. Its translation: CASSLGLDSYEQYF.